This entry lists 20 T cell receptor beta chains sequenced from one sample in a study of CXCR3-negative and CXCR3-positive naive CD8 T cells (dated by TCRdb to about 2019). The run used a NextSeq 550. The Human TCR Profiling Kit (MiLaboratory) was used to prepare UMI-labeled 5' RACE TRB cDNA libraries. TCRdb reanalyzed the reads, keeping one entry per CDR3 protein sequence and omitting DNA. The sample's records list 70,000 to 95,000 distinct CDR3 sequences. The ten largest clones capture around 1.7% of the sample. What was sequenced was naive CXCR3- CD8+ T cells from blood. Interpreted using the paper, the cell subset or site label stands for: CD45RO-CCR7+CD27+CD95- naive CD8+ T cells lacking CXCR3 (TNR3-). All receptors come from a human donor in good health. Some clones in this sample may be carry-over from other donors' samples.

The chain links TRBV12-3 or TRBV12-4 to TRBJ2-5; the D gene TCRdb calls, TRBD1, cannot be checked with no DNA. The CDR3 is made up of 16 amino acids. The chain's CDR3 is CASSLTGQGSQETQYF.

The genes are TRBV6-1 and TRBJ2-2; TCRdb designates TRBD2, a call that cannot be tested without DNA. CDR1 MNHNS and CDR2 SASEGT come from the germline V gene. CDR3 size: 15 residues. The CDR3 sequence is CASSLGGGPAGELFF.

CDR3 loop: CASSPDGPNTGELFF. This chain links TRBV4-1 with TRBJ2-2. The CDR3 has 15 residues. CDR1 is MGHRA and CDR2 is YSYEKL in the germline V gene.

This chain links TRBV12-3 or TRBV12-4 with TRBJ1-1. This CDR3 is built from 11 residues. This chain's CDR3 is CASSQTGEAFF.

The chain recombines TRBV28 with TRBJ1-1; TCRdb names TRBD1, which stays unverified in the absence of DNA. Per germline, CDR1 MDHEN and CDR2 SYDVKM. This CDR3 has 14 amino acids. This CDR3 is CASSFKGGWTEAFF.

The chain employs TRBV14 and TRBJ2-5. The CDR3 is 12 residues long. Germline-derived CDR1 and CDR2 are SGHDN and FVKESK. The CDR3 sequence is CASSQSRRTQYF.

The CDR3 sequence: CSVNRDWEGPSYEQYF. The rearrangement links TRBV29-1 to TRBJ2-7; there is no DNA to check the TCRdb D call of TRBD2. CDR3 size: 16 residues. Looked up from germline, CDR1 is SQVTM and CDR2 is ANQGSEA.

The chain employs TRBV7-9 and TRBJ2-7; lacking DNA, the TRBD2 call made by TCRdb goes unchecked. Germline CDR1 reads SEHNR; CDR2 reads FQNEAQ (reference sequence). The CDR3 is 14 amino acids. The CDR3 loop is CASSPTGRVFEQYF.

This chain uses TRBV5-7 with TRBJ2-1; there is no DNA to check the TCRdb D call of TRBD2. Being an ORF, TRBV5-7 has a function that is uncertain. This CDR3 region has 19 residues. CDR3 amino acids: CASSLEGTSGILSYNEQFF.

The genes are TRBV29-1 and TRBJ1-1. CDR1 is SQVTM, CDR2 ANQGSEA, per germline. The CDR3 has 11 amino acids. CDR3 loop: CSVGTYTEAFF.

The genes are TRBV18 and TRBJ1-2; TCRdb outputs TRBD1, but without DNA this stays unchecked. CDR3 length: 14 amino acids. The germline V gene encodes CDR1 KGHSH and CDR2 LQKENI. CDR3 amino acids: CASSPPQGWYGYTF.

V is TRBV4-1 and J is TRBJ2-4; the TCRdb D gene call, TRBD2, has no DNA to confirm it. Germline V gene sequence: CDR1 MGHRA, CDR2 YSYEKL. This CDR3 spans 17 amino acids. CDR3 region: CASSHPGASLAKNIQYF.

The rearrangement links TRBV28 to TRBJ2-5; TCRdb's assignment of TRBD2 cannot be checked, as there is no DNA. This CDR3 spans 15 amino acids. CDR1 and CDR2 from the germline V gene are MDHEN and SYDVKM. CDR3 in amino acids: CASSFFRGSGETQYF.

The chain couples TRBV12-3 or TRBV12-4 to TRBJ1-2. This CDR3 has 16 residues. The CDR3 reads CASSFGEGLGVDGYTF.

The chain links TRBV28 to TRBJ2-7; TCRdb selects TRBD1, and the lack of DNA leaves this call unchecked. In germline, CDR1 is MDHEN, CDR2 SYDVKM. CDR3 length: 14 residues. The CDR3 loop is CASRPGSETCEQYF. Together with reference TRBV28 and TRBJ2-7, the CDR3 gives the full variable domain: DVKVTQSSRYLVKRTGEKVFLECVQDMDHENMFWYRQDPGLGLRLIYFSYDVKMKEKGDIPEGYSVSREKKERFSLILESASTNQTSMYLCASRPGSETCEQYFGPGTRLTVT.

The V call is TRBV24-1, the J call TRBJ2-1. This CDR3 has 14 residues. Germline V gene data show CDR1 as KGHDR and CDR2 as SFDVKD. CDR3 residues: CATGRGVSFNEQFF.

The chain links TRBV6-5 to TRBJ2-2. The germline V gene has CDR1 MNHEY and CDR2 SVGAGI. This CDR3 contains 13 residues. The CDR3: CASSYLNTGELFF.

The chain is built from TRBV29-1 and TRBJ2-2; the TCRdb call, TRBD1, lacks DNA for checking. This CDR3 has 13 amino acids. Germline V lookup: CDR1 SQVTM, CDR2 ANQGSEA. The CDR3 is CSVEGAPTGELFF.

The CDR3 sequence: CAISESAGINEKLFF. The rearrangement links TRBV10-3 to TRBJ1-4; the TCRdb call, TRBD1, lacks DNA for checking. Per the germline V gene, CDR1 is ENHRY and CDR2 is SYGVKD. The CDR3 totals 15 residues.

The rearrangement joins TRBV5-6 to TRBJ2-7; as DNA is missing, the TRBD1 call by TCRdb cannot be tested. The CDR3 spans 14 residues. Germline V gene sequence: CDR1 SGHDT, CDR2 YYEEEE. The chain's CDR3 is CASSSNPDGYEQYF.